This T cell receptor (beta chain) was sequenced for a study of beta chain features in type 1 diabetes. Overall study findings and caveats: At VDJ recombination sites, type 1 diabetes patients had fewer insertions and more deleted nucleotides.

CDR1 and CDR2 (germline): GTSNPN, SVGIG (reference sequence). V shed 0 bases and J shed 4 bases, with 6 bases lying between them. This CDR3 region has 12 residues. This clone was detected a few times. What it binds is unknown. The same CDR3 is also encoded by other DNA sequences in this sample. Blood was collected once per donor into heparin, averaging about 0.12 L. CD45RO/CCR7/CD25/CD127/CD95/CD27 sorting isolated CD4+ naive, central memory, regulatory and stem cell-like memory cells. Sequenced material consisted of expressed TCRB transcripts (all of the isolated RNA was reverse transcribed). Assay used: immunoSEQ multiplex PCR; TCRdb lists only in-frame clones, some missing. This table holds hundreds of thousands of clones, around an eighth found once.

V is TRBV30 and J is TRBJ1-2; no firm D call. Sequencing was done on a sample of naive CD4+ T cells from blood. The clonotype originates from a man aged 18 to 29 in good health. The CDR3 bases are TGTGCCTGGAGTGTAGGAGTCTATGGCTACACCTTC. Translation: CAWSVGVYGYTF.